Shown below are 30 T cell receptor beta chains from a single sample sequenced in a study of blood T cell repertoires in COVID-19. This table comes from immunoSEQ multiplex PCR, and its TCRdb copy is limited to in-frame clones, with some not included. Among 200,000 to 250,000 clones listed, roughly nine tenths were seen once. Sequenced: peripheral blood. These receptors were collected from a woman aged 45-65 years with COVID-19, enrolled during active disease.

This clone was seen a handful of times. V gene TRBV7-9 combines with J gene TRBJ1-2; a weak D match, TRBD1 (5 bases). The V end was cut by 5 bases, the J end by 8 bases, with 24 bases between. This CDR3 region has 16 residues. CDR1 SEHNR and CDR2 FQNEAQ come from the germline V gene (reference sequence). CDR3 DNA sequence: TGTGCCAGCAGCCCCCCCTCAGGGATTGTAACTTACGGCTACACCTTC. Translated: CASSPPSGIVTYGYTF. The full variable domain, completed using reference TRBV7-9 and TRBJ1-2, is DTGVSQNPRHKITKRGQNVTFRCDPISEHNRLYWYRQTLGQGPEFLTYFQNEAQLEKSRLLSDRFSAERPKGSFSTLEIQRTEQGDSAMYLCASSPPSGIVTYGYTFGSGTRLTVV.

The J gene is TRBJ2-5, the V gene TRBV19; D is perhaps TRBD2 (5 bases). This CDR3 region has 15 residues. V gave up 1 base and J gave up 4 bases, with 13 bases separating them. The germline CDR1 and CDR2 sequences are LNHDA and SQIVND (reference sequence). The CDR3 nucleotides are TGTGCCAGTAGTATAGGAGGGTTCCTACCAGAGACCCAGTACTTC. The encoded protein is CASSIGGFLPETQYF.

The CDR3 DNA is TGTGCCAGCAGTTTAACACAGGGTGCCACTAACTATGGCTACACCTTC. This sequence encodes CASSLTQGATNYGYTF. The rearrangement uses TRBV27 and TRBJ1-2; D might be TRBD1 (6 bases). Looked up from germline, CDR1 is MNHEY and CDR2 is SMNVEV (reference sequence). V was shortened by 2 bases and J by 0 bases, with 13 bases between the two germline ends. The CDR3 covers 16 residues.

This sequence joins TRBV12-3 or TRBV12-4 and TRBJ2-7, with unresolved D. V was trimmed by 4 bases and J by 9 bases, leaving 13 bases between them. The CDR3 has 12 amino acids. The CDR3 is CASSYKQFGQYF. In nucleotides, the CDR3 is TGTGCCAGCAGTTATAAACAGTTCGGGCAGTACTTC.

V usage is TRBV5-4 and J usage is TRBJ1-4, with a possible D match to TRBD1 (5 bases). The CDR3 loop spans 15 amino acids. Germline V CDR1 and CDR2: SGHNT, YYREEE (reference sequence). Trimming took 4 bases from V and 3 from J, leaving 13 bases between them. CDR3 DNA: TGTGCCAGCAGCCTCAACAGGAACCCTAATGAAAAACTGTTTTTT. Its protein is CASSLNRNPNEKLFF.

The chain couples TRBV21-1 to TRBJ2-2; TRBD2 reflects the table's D call only, with no check against the DNA. TRBV21-1 is a listed pseudogene. CDR3 length: 16 residues. The CDR3, as DNA: TGTGCCAGCAGCAGGTTCTTAGACTCGAACACCGGGGAGCTGTTTTTT. Protein: CASSRFLDSNTGELFF.

The chain joins TRBV19 to TRBJ1-5; no firm D call. With 4 bases removed from V and 0 bases from J, the gap between germline ends came to 19 bases. From germline, CDR1 is LNHDA and CDR2 SQIVND (reference sequence). The CDR3 has 18 residues. The CDR3 spells CASSNVYSGYSSNQPQHF. As DNA, the CDR3 is TGTGCCAGTAGTAATGTTTACTCAGGATATAGTAGCAATCAGCCCCAGCATTTT.

The V gene is TRBV27, the J gene TRBJ2-7; a weak D match, TRBD1 (6 bases). CDR3 length: 14 residues. Germline V gene data show CDR1 as MNHEY and CDR2 as SMNVEV (reference sequence). Deletions cut 2 bases from V and 2 bases from J, with 10 bases between. The CDR3 region is CASSLRGLAYEQYV. The CDR3 coding sequence is TGTGCCAGCAGTTTAAGGGGGTTGGCCTACGAGCAGTACGTC.

This sequence joins TRBV28 and TRBJ2-1; 12 positions match TRBD2. Trimming took 5 bases from V and 0 from J; bases not matched to a gene: 2. The CDR3 is 16 residues long. Germline loops: CDR1 MDHEN, CDR2 SYDVKM. In DNA, the CDR3 is TGTGCCAGCAGTCCTAGCGGGGGGGCCTCCTACAATGAGCAGTTCTTC. It yields the protein CASSPSGGASYNEQFF. Full variable domain (outside the CDR3, taken from reference TRBV28 and TRBJ2-1): DVKVTQSSRYLVKRTGEKVFLECVQDMDHENMFWYRQDPGLGLRLIYFSYDVKMKEKGDIPEGYSVSREKKERFSLILESASTNQTSMYLCASSPSGGASYNEQFFGPGTRLTVL.

The chain combines TRBV5-4 with TRBJ1-1; D might be TRBD1 (5 bases). Germline values: CDR1 SGHNT, CDR2 YYREEE (reference sequence). The CDR3 covers 17 residues. Trimming took off 0 bases at V and 4 bases at J, with 19 bases between the two ends. CDR3 nucleotides: TGTGCCAGCAGCTTGGCCAGCGGGACTAGCTTCGTCACTGAAGCTTTCTTT. Translating it yields CASSLASGTSFVTEAFF.

This clone was seen just once. The rearrangement joins TRBV30 to TRBJ1-6; TRBD1 matches at 9 bases. The CDR3 extends over 13 amino acids. The germline V gene has CDR1 GTSNPN and CDR2 SVGIG (reference sequence). V shed 5 bases, J shed 10 bases, and the junction held 6 bases outside the gene matches. CDR3 sequence: CAWGTGIGSPLHF. CDR3 bases: TGTGCCTGGGGGACAGGGATAGGGTCACCCCTCCACTTT.

The chain links TRBV27 to TRBJ1-2; unclear D gene. V was pared by 3 bases and J by 8 bases, with 16 bases between. Germline CDR1 and CDR2: MNHEY and SMNVEV (reference sequence). CDR3 length equals 14 residues. The CDR3 loop is CASSFSPFYQGYTF. CDR3 DNA: TGTGCCAGCAGTTTTTCCCCTTTTTACCAGGGCTACACCTTC.

The chain has TRBV27 and TRBJ2-7; 11 bases match TRBD1. This CDR3 is 15 amino acids long. V shed 0 bases, J shed 3 bases, and the junction held 1 base outside the gene matches. Germline CDR1 reads MNHEY; CDR2 reads SMNVEV (reference sequence). CDR3 coding DNA: TGTGCCAGCAGTTTATCGGGGACAGGGGGCTACGAGCAGTACTTC. Amino acids: CASSLSGTGGYEQYF.

The chain couples TRBV6-5 to TRBJ1-2, with 10 nucleotides matching TRBD1. This CDR3 spans 15 amino acids. Trimming at V came to 6 bases and at J to 2 bases, leaving 6 bases not matched to a gene. Germline-derived CDR1 and CDR2 are MNHEY and SVGAGI. The CDR3 reads CASRRTGGMNYGYTF. In nucleotides, the CDR3 is TGTGCCAGCAGGCGGACAGGGGGTATGAACTATGGCTACACCTTC.

The rearrangement uses TRBV5-8 and TRBJ1-2; a weak D match, TRBD1 (5 bases). V was pared by 5 bases and J by 4 bases, with 9 bases between. This CDR3 is built from 12 residues. Germline V gene data show CDR1 as SGHTS and CDR2 as YDEGEE. Here the CDR3 reads CASSDSTYGYTF. DNA of the CDR3: TGTGCCAGCAGTGACAGTACCTATGGCTACACCTTC. The full variable domain, rest sourced from reference TRBV5-8 and TRBJ1-2, is EAGVTQSPTHLIKTRGQQATLRCSPISGHTSVYWYQQALGLGLQFLLWYDEGEERNRGNFPPRFSGRQFPNYSSELNVNALELEDSALYLCASSDSTYGYTFGSGTRLTVV.

The chain joins TRBV2 to TRBJ1-2, with 7 bases fitting TRBD1. V lost 6 bases, J lost 3 bases, and 7 bases stayed unmatched. This CDR3 spans 14 amino acids. CDR1 and CDR2 from the germline V gene are SNHLY and FYNNEI. The CDR3 protein is CASRKFDRDYGYTF. Written as DNA, the CDR3 is TGTGCCAGCAGGAAATTCGACAGGGACTATGGCTACACCTTC.

CDR3 bases: TGTGCCAGCAGTTTTAGTTGGTCACCGTTTGAAGCTTTCTTT. Encoded protein: CASSFSWSPFEAFF. The chain uses TRBV28 and TRBJ1-1, with no clear D. Germline values: CDR1 MDHEN, CDR2 SYDVKM. V lost 3 bases and J 7 bases, leaving 15 bases between the germline ends. The CDR3 sequence is 14 residues long.

V is TRBV27 and J is TRBJ2-1; the match to TRBD1 covers 7 bases. Germline lookup yields CDR1 MNHEY and CDR2 SMNVEV (reference sequence). The CDR3 consists of 13 residues. Trimming cost V 8 bases and J 5 bases; bases outside gene matches: 6. The CDR3 loop reads CASHQQGHNEQFF. The CDR3 DNA reads as TGTGCCAGCCATCAACAGGGGCACAATGAGCAGTTCTTC.

J is TRBJ1-1 and V is TRBV14; D possibly corresponds to TRBD1 (6 bases). The germline CDR1 and CDR2 sequences are SGHDN and FVKESK. The CDR3 is 12 residues long. Trimming removed 3 bases at V and 8 bases at J, with 10 bases between. CDR3 in amino acids: CASSQWGPEAFF. The DNA of the CDR3 is TGTGCCAGCAGCCAGTGGGGGCCCGAAGCTTTCTTT.

The V gene is TRBV19, the J gene TRBJ1-5; the D gene is possibly TRBD1 (5 bases). Per the germline V gene, CDR1 is LNHDA and CDR2 is SQIVND (reference sequence). V gave up 0 bases and J gave up 6 bases, with 9 bases separating them. CDR3 length: 14 amino acids. The DNA for the CDR3 is TGTGCCAGTAGTATAGATTGGGGGGGTCAGCCCCAGCATTTT. Amino acids: CASSIDWGGQPQHF.

The chain uses TRBV6-5 and TRBJ2-7, with unresolved D. V gave up 6 bases and J gave up 2 bases, with 11 bases separating them. Germline V lookup: CDR1 MNHEY, CDR2 SVGAGI. The CDR3 is made up of 13 amino acids. CDR3 in amino acids: CASSPGRAYEQYV. The CDR3 bases are TGTGCCAGCAGCCCCGGTCGGGCCTACGAGCAGTACGTC.

This clone has just one count. This chain connects TRBV4-1 to TRBJ2-7, with a weak D call TRBD1 (6 bases). Trimming left V 1 base short and J 3 bases short, with 10 bases between. CDR1 and CDR2 (germline): MGHRA, YSYEKL. This CDR3 region has 14 residues. The CDR3 sequence: CASSQAGAGYEQYF. CDR3 nucleotides: TGCGCCAGCAGCCAAGCAGGGGCGGGCTACGAGCAGTACTTC.

Here the CDR3 DNA reads TGTGCCAGCAGCTCCGGGACTATTACAGATACGCAGTATTTT. It encodes CASSSGTITDTQYF. The chain joins TRBV7-2 to TRBJ2-3, with 7 bases aligning to TRBD2. The germline gives CDR1 SGHTA, CDR2 FQGNSA. V shed 4 bases, J shed 3 bases, and the junction held 4 bases outside the gene matches. The CDR3 covers 14 residues.

The rearrangement links TRBV5-1 to TRBJ1-1; perhaps TRBD1 as D (5 bases). Per germline, CDR1 SGHRS and CDR2 YFSETQ. This CDR3 has 15 amino acids. The V end lost 0 bases, the J end lost 2 bases, and 11 bases lay between the germline ends. CDR3 bases: TGCGCCAGCAGCTTGGGGGACTTTCGAAACACTGAAGCTTTCTTT. Translating it yields CASSLGDFRNTEAFF.

In its sample, this clone was seen a few times. The chain combines TRBV30 with TRBJ1-2; no clear D. V lost 3 bases, J lost 2 bases, and 7 bases lay in between. This CDR3 comprises 12 residues. CDR1 is GTSNPN and CDR2 is SVGIG in the germline V gene (reference sequence). The CDR3 coding sequence is TGTGCCTGGAGCCCAGTGAACTATGGCTACACCTTC. Protein sequence: CAWSPVNYGYTF.

This rearrangement joins TRBV5-6 to TRBJ1-6; D is ambiguous. V was clipped by 3 bases and J by 10 bases, with 11 bases between them. The CDR3 loop spans 13 amino acids. Germline V gene lookup returns CDR1 SGHDT and CDR2 YYEEEE. This chain's CDR3 is CASSSRGGSPLHF. CDR3 sequence (DNA): TGTGCCAGCAGCTCCCGAGGTGGGTCACCCCTCCACTTT.

This sequence joins TRBV19 and TRBJ1-5; TRBD1 agrees at 9 bases. The CDR3 spans 16 residues. CDR1 LNHDA and CDR2 SQIVND come from the germline V gene (reference sequence). V was clipped by 3 bases and J by 4 bases; unmatched bases: 7. The CDR3 DNA is TGTGCCAGTAGTATCTCGGACAGGGGAGGGAATCAGCCCCAGCATTTT. It is translated as CASSISDRGGNQPQHF.

The chain links TRBV24-1 to TRBJ2-2; 10 nucleotides align to TRBD2. There are 16 residues in the CDR3. Germline-derived CDR1 and CDR2 are KGHDR and SFDVKD. The J segment lost 7 bases and the V segment lost 5 bases, leaving 9 bases of the junction unmatched. The CDR3 is CATSAGAGGPVGELFF. CDR3 nucleotide sequence: TGTGCCACCAGTGCAGGAGCGGGGGGGCCAGTCGGGGAGCTGTTTTTT.

The rearrangement joins TRBV19 to TRBJ1-5; TRBD1 might be the D (6 bases). V was trimmed by 1 base and J by 6 bases, leaving 10 bases between them. The CDR3 contains 14 residues. Germline CDR1 reads LNHDA; CDR2 reads SQIVND (reference sequence). The CDR3 reads CASSIVGGGQPQHF. As DNA, the CDR3 is TGTGCCAGTAGTATAGTGGGAGGGGGTCAGCCCCAGCATTTT.

The J gene is TRBJ2-3, the V gene TRBV12-1; the table's D call, TRBD1, has no DNA check behind it. TRBV12-1 is assigned pseudogene status. This CDR3 contains 16 residues. For the CDR3, the DNA is TGTGCCAGCAGCTTTGTTGAGACACCGTTTTTAGATACGCAGTATTTT. Amino acid sequence: CASSFVETPFLDTQYF.